The clone carrying this T cell receptor (beta chain) was seen ten or more times. The data stem from a study of early T cells in non-severe SARS-CoV-2 infection. Whole-study context: The input, bulk RNA from unsorted whole blood, was sequenced, and chains were unpaired.

Each single cDNA molecule received a unique molecular identifier. Using its own MiXCR run on the 5' RACE reads, TCRdb lists one record per CDR3 protein. The data show approximately 66,000 distinct CDR3 sequences, 13% seen once. There are 14 residues in the CDR3. The chain recombines TRBV21-1 with TRBJ2-3. TRBV21-1 is given as a pseudogene. Sequencing was done on a sample of whole blood. This TCR was recovered from an adult who was a healthcare worker with PCR-confirmed SARS-CoV-2 infection or an uninfected control (not recorded which). The CDR3 spells CASSNRFCTDTQYF. The CDR3 DNA reads TGTGCCAGCAGCAACAGGTTCTGCACAGATACGCAGTATTTT.